This T cell receptor (beta chain) was found in a study of T cells in Graves' hyperthyroidism and ophthalmopathy. About this clonotype itself: As yet, its antigen is unknown.

Study outcomes and limitations: Peripheral blood also featured most of the thyroid clonotypes expanded above 0.001.

It was uncontrolled infection, other autoimmune disease, pregnancy or lactation that excluded patients. Thyroid ultrasound and orbital computed tomography, with clinical symptoms and serum thyroxine and TRAb, informed diagnoses. The PBMCs studied were ones that came from about 10 ml fresh peripheral blood. Germline lookup yields CDR1 SGHTA and CDR2 FQGNSA. The V gene end was trimmed by 5 bases and the J gene end by 9 bases; junction bases not matched to a gene: 14. The CDR3 length is 16 residues. Researchers took RNA transcripts and amplified the TCR beta CDR3 regions from them. HTBI primers were used for first-round RT-PCR of the TCR CDR3. TCRdb reprocessed the multiplex PCR reads via MiXCR and lists one record per CDR3 protein. Among around 350,000 distinct CDR3 sequences, around a sixth were seen once, and the ten largest hold 28%.

This sequence was found in a woman aged 18-30 years with Graves' hyperthyroidism that later progressed to Graves' ophthalmopathy. V usage is TRBV7-2 and J usage is TRBJ2-1, with 9 bases matching TRBD2. What was sequenced was blood. The CDR3 region has the DNA TGTGCCAGCAGCCCAGAACCGGGACTAGCTGGCGGTGAGCAGTTCTTC. This gives the protein CASSPEPGLAGGEQFF.